A single T cell receptor beta chain is shown here with its context. The antigen it binds to is not known. No much larger clonotype is one base removed from it; base qualities were not supplied. The data derive from a study of vaccination effects on CD4 cells after COVID-19 (dated 2022 in TCRdb). Turning to the overall study: In the ViraFEST assay, PBMC were stimulated with viral peptide pools, and antigen-specific CD4+ T cell clonotypes were then identified by expansion using TCR sequencing. Participants received two doses of either the BNT162b2 or the mRNA-1273 mRNA SARS-CoV-2 vaccine. Some 2.2 million PBMC per well were cultured in IMDM with 5% human AB serum, 10 IU/ml IL-2 and gentamicin, plus 10 ug/ml peptides. SARS-CoV-2 spike-specific CD4+ TCR repertoires were compared before and after mRNA vaccination in COVID-19 convalescent patients and in infection-naive vaccine recipients. The full study included 10 to 11 COVID-19 convalescent patients and several SARS-CoV-2-naive healthy vaccine recipients. Cultures from other donors in the study were sequenced using the Oncomine TCR Beta short-read assay on an Illumina iSeq 100.

Library creation used the immunoSEQ multiplex PCR assay. DNA from the cultured, isolated CD4+ T cells was subjected to TCR beta CDR3 sequencing. Per the original workflow: Non-productive TCR sequences were discarded, and reads were trimmed to the CDR3 region, with only CDR3s of 7 or more amino acids retained. Antigen-specific clonotypes were identified using the MANAFEST web app by comparison of expansion in peptide wells against reference cultures. To be called positive, a clone needed expansion at FDR<0.05 compared with the reference and with all other wells, an odds ratio greater than 5, and a frequency greater than 0.1% in two replicate wells. A clonotype was called cross-reactive if it was significantly expanded both in SARS-CoV-2 spike wells and in at least one common cold coronavirus spike condition. CDR3 similarity was assessed by Levenshtein distance using the stringdist R package, and unrooted trees were constructed with ape in R 3.6.1. TCRdb re-hosts the immuneACCESS table, in-frame sequences only. Its copies lack some clones; in the studies checked, an unresolved V gene accounts for under half of them, and the cause for the rest is not known. V and J calls and clone size come straight from that table; D and trimming were deduced from the DNA. The sample table records over 65,000 clones; 75% to 80% of these occur just once. The ten top clones hold roughly 2% of the sample.

After more than 9 days of culture, CD4+ T cells were isolated with the EasySep CD4+ T cell isolation kit. Healthy vaccine recipients had no prior SARS-CoV-2 infection, confirmed by negative nucleocapsid antibodies before and after vaccination. On days 3 and 7, half of the culture medium was replaced with fresh IL-2-containing medium. Unless noted otherwise, every peptide stimulation condition was cultured in triplicate wells. PBMC were separated from whole blood using Ficoll-Paque Plus gradient centrifugation and were then either cryopreserved at -140C or used fresh. The QIAamp micro DNA kit was used to extract genomic DNA from the cultured CD4+ T cells. General findings and caveats noted by the study authors: Marked clonal contraction was observed in both infection-induced and vaccine-induced clones at late post-vaccination timepoints, consistent with waning T cell responses. The study was limited by a small number of convalescent patients, and early post-infection timepoints were lacking. In healthy vaccine recipients, vaccine-induced clones were almost all SARS-CoV-2 mono-reactive, with only 1 of 255 cross-reactive with common cold coronaviruses.

The input for sequencing was CD4+ T cells from PBMCs cultured without peptide, taken before COVID-19 vaccination. The sequence came from a human donor who received a COVID-19 vaccine.

CDR3 region: CATSRAYNEQFF. The nucleotide sequence reads TGTGCCACCAGCAGAGCTTACAATGAGCAGTTCTTC. The rearrangement joined TRBV15 to TRBJ2-1; confidence is insufficient to name the D gene. The CDR1 and CDR2 encoded by the germline V gene (reference sequence) are LNHNV and YYDKDF. At the junction V is shortened by 1 base and J by 4 bases, with 2 bases in between. From cysteine to phenylalanine, the CDR3 is 12 amino acids long. Just CDR3 DNA is preserved here, 36 bases in frame from base 1.